These 12 T cell receptor beta chains share one sample of origin, sequenced in a study of T cells in Graves' hyperthyroidism and ophthalmopathy. TCR beta CDR3 region amplification was performed from RNA transcripts. Initially, a first-round RT-PCR of the TCR CDR3 employed the HTBI primer set. TCRdb recomputed calls from the multiplex PCR reads with MiXCR, one row per CDR3 protein. The table shows more than 600,000 distinct CDR3 sequences, with 15% to 20% occurring only once. Sequenced: blood. The source is a man younger than 35 with Graves' hyperthyroidism.

A few counts support this clonotype. The chain recombines TRBV7-2 with TRBJ2-5; 7 nucleotides align to TRBD1. The ends lost 6 bases at V and 5 bases at J; junction bases unmatched: 12. Germline values: CDR1 SGHTA, CDR2 FQGNSA. This CDR3 has 15 residues. The CDR3 is CASRPYDRVWETQYF. The CDR3 DNA is TGTGCCAGCAGGCCCTATGACAGGGTTTGGGAGACCCAGTACTTC.

The sample holds many counts of this clonotype. The gene calls are TRBV6-1 and TRBJ2-7; D is uncertain. This CDR3 is 14 amino acids long. The V end was cut by 5 bases, the J end by 5 bases, with 16 bases between. Germline CDR1 and CDR2: MNHNS and SASEGT. The CDR3 region has the DNA TGTGCCAGCAGTTGGAACCGTCGGTCCCACGAGCAGTACTTC. It encodes CASSWNRRSHEQYF.

This clonotype was counted only a few times. Given a much more abundant clone one base away, this may be a read error. Given the absence of the conserved phenylalanine or tryptophan at the CDR3 end, a read error is likely. V and J are TRBV12-3 or TRBV12-4 and TRBJ1-1; 8 nucleotides agree with TRBD1. The CDR3 has 16 amino acids. With V trimmed by 6 bases and J by 4 bases, 13 bases remained unmatched. The CDR3 loop is CASSQPYLTGGTEAFL. DNA of the CDR3: TGTGCCAGCAGCCAACCATACCTCACAGGGGGCACTGAAGCTTTCCTT.

As for this clonotype: This may arise from a read error, as a much more abundant clone is one base away. V is TRBV3-1 and J is TRBJ2-7; no clear D gene. The CDR3 runs to 12 residues. CDR1 is LGHDT and CDR2 is YNNKEL in the germline V gene (reference sequence). CDR3 coding DNA: TGTGCCAGCAGCCTCAATTCCGACGAGCGGTACTTC. The encoded protein is CASSLNSDERYF.

The chain links TRBV6-1 to TRBJ2-1; TRBD1 matches at 7 bases. The V and J ends lost 7 bases and 2 bases, in that order; junction bases with no gene match: 5. CDR3 length: 14 amino acids. The germline V gene has CDR1 MNHNS and CDR2 SASEGT. CDR3 nucleotides: TGTGCCAGCACCTATCAGGGGGCCTACAATGAGCAGTTCTTC. It translates to CASTYQGAYNEQFF.

This clonotype was found many times. The chain recombines TRBV11-3 with TRBJ1-1, with D maybe TRBD1 (5 bases). The V gene's germline CDR1 is SGHNT and CDR2 YENEEA. Trimming removed 1 base at V and 2 bases at J, with 11 bases between. The CDR3 is 15 residues long. The CDR3 here is CASSLGVGGNTEAFF. CDR3 DNA sequence: TGTGCCAGCAGCTTAGGCGTTGGGGGAAACACTGAAGCTTTCTTT.

The J gene is TRBJ2-2, the V gene TRBV18, with D possibly TRBD2 on 6 matching bases. The CDR3 covers 15 residues. Germline lookup yields CDR1 KGHSH and CDR2 LQKENI. Trimming removed 0 bases at V and 9 bases at J, with 14 bases between. DNA of the CDR3: TGTGCCAGCTCACCACCTACTCGGAGGGGCCGGGAGCTGTTTTTT. This sequence encodes CASSPPTRRGRELFF.

The chain uses TRBV9 and TRBJ2-5, with 9 bases matching TRBD1. The CDR3 runs to 16 residues. Germline CDR1 is SGDLS and CDR2 is YYNGEE. The ends lost 4 bases at V and 4 bases at J; junction bases unmatched: 11. The chain's CDR3 is CASSRSGGQGRETQYF. The CDR3 nucleotides read TGTGCCAGCAGCCGATCGGGGGGACAGGGTCGAGAGACCCAGTACTTC.

This chain connects TRBV2 to TRBJ1-4, with 10 bases aligning to TRBD1. CDR1 and CDR2 from the germline V gene are SNHLY and FYNNEI. The V gene end was trimmed by 6 bases and the J gene end by 0 bases; junction bases not matched to a gene: 13. The CDR3 has 19 residues. Written as DNA, the CDR3 is TGTGCCAGCAGCCCCCGGGACAGGGGAATACTTGCAACTAATGAAAAACTGTTTTTT. This translates into CASSPRDRGILATNEKLFF.

This clonotype appeared many times. The chain uses TRBV28 and TRBJ1-2, with D uncertain. Germline V CDR1 and CDR2: MDHEN, SYDVKM. The CDR3 consists of 11 residues. Between the trimmed V and J ends, which lost 6 bases and 8 bases, there was a span of 10 bases. The CDR3 DNA sequence: TGTGCCAGCAGACTCGGATCCGGCTACACCTTC. Amino acids: CASRLGSGYTF.

Details on this clonotype: One end of the junction fails to match germline, which may point to a read error. This chain uses TRBV20-1 with TRBJ2-7; perhaps TRBD2 as D (5 bases). The CDR3 has 12 amino acids. The germline CDR1 and CDR2 sequences are DFQATT and SNEGSKA (reference sequence). The CDR3 DNA follows: TGCAGTGCTATGCGGGCCGACTACAAGCAGTACTTC. Translating it yields CSAMRADYKQYF.

In this sample, this clonotype turned up many times. V gene TRBV6-1 combines with J gene TRBJ2-1; 10 nucleotides align to TRBD1. This CDR3 has 15 amino acids. Trimming at V came to 3 bases and at J to 5 bases, leaving 4 bases not matched to a gene. Germline CDR1 is MNHNS and CDR2 is SASEGT. The CDR3 coding sequence is TGTGCCAGCAGTGATCCGGGACAGGGGAACAATGAGCAGTTCTTC. Protein sequence: CASSDPGQGNNEQFF.